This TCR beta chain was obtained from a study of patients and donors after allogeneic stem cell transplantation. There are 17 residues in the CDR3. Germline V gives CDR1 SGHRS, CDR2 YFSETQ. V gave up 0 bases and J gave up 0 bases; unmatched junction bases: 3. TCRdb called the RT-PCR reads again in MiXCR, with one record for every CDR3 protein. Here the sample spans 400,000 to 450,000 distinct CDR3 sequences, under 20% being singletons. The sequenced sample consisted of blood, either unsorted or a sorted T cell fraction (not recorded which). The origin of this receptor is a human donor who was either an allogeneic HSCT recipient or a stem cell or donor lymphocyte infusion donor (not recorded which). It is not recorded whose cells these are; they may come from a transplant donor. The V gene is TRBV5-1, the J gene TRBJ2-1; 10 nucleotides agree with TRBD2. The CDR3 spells CASSLASSGSSYNEQFF. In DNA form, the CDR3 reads TGCGCCAGCAGCTTGGCCTCTAGCGGGAGCTCCTACAATGAGCAGTTCTTC.